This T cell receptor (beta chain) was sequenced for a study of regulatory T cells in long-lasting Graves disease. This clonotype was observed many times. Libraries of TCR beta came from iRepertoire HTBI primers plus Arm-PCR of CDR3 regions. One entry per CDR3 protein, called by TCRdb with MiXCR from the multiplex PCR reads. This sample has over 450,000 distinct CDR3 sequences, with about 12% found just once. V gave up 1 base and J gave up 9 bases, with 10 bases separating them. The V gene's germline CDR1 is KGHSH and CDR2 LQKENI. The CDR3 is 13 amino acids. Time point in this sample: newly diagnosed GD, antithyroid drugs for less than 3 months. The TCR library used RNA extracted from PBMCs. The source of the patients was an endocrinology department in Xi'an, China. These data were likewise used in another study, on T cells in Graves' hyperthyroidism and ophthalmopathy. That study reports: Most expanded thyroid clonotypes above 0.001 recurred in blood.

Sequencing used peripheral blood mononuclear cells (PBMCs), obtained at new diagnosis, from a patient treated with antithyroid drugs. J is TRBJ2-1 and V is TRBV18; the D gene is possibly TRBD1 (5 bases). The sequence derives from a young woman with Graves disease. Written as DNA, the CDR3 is TGTGCCAGCTCACCACTAGGGGTTCGTGAGCAGTTCTTC. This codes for CASSPLGVREQFF.